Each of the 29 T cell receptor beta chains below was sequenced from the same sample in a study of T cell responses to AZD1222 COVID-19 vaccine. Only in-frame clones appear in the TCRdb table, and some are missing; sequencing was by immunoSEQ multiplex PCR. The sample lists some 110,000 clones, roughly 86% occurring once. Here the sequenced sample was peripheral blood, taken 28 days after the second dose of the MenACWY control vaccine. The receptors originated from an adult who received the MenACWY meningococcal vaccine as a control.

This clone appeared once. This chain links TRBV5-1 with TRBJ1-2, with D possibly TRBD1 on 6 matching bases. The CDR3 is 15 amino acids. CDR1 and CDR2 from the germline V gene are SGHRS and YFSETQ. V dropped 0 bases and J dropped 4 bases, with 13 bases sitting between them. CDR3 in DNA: TGCGCCAGCAGCTTGGAGGGGGGGCCCGCCTATGGCTACACCTTC. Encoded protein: CASSLEGGPAYGYTF. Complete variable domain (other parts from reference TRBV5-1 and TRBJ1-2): KAGVTQTPRYLIKTRGQQVTLSCSPISGHRSVSWYQQTPGQGLQFLFEYFSETQRNKGNFPGRFSGRQFSNSRSEMNVSTLELGDSALYLCASSLEGGPAYGYTFGSGTRLTVV.

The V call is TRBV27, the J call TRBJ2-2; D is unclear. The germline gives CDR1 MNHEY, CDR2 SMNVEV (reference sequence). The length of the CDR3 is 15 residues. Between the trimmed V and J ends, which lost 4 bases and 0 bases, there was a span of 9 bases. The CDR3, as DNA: TGTGCCAGCAGTTCCGGGCTTTCGAACACCGGGGAGCTGTTTTTT. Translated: CASSSGLSNTGELFF.

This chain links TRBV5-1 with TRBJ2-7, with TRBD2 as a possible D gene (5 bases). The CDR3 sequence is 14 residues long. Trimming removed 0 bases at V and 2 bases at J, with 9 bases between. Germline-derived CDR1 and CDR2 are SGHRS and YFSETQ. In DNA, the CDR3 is TGCGCCAGCAGCTTGGGAACGACTACCTACGAGCAGTACTTC. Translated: CASSLGTTTYEQYF. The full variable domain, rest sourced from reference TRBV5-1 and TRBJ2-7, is KAGVTQTPRYLIKTRGQQVTLSCSPISGHRSVSWYQQTPGQGLQFLFEYFSETQRNKGNFPGRFSGRQFSNSRSEMNVSTLELGDSALYLCASSLGTTTYEQYFGPGTRLTVT.

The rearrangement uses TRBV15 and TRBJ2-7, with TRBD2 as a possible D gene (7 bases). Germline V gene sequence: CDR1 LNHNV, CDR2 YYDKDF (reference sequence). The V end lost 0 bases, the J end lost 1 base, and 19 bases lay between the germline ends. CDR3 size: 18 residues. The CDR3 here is CATSRDQMGGGTSYEQYF. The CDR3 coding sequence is TGTGCCACCAGCAGAGATCAGATGGGCGGGGGCACTTCCTACGAGCAGTACTTC.

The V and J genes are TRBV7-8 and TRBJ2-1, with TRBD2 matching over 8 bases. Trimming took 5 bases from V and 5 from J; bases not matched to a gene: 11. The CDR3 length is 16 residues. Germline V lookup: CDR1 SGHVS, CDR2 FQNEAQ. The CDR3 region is CASSPLTWRGDNEQFF. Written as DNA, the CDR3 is TGTGCCAGCAGCCCCCTTACGTGGCGGGGGGACAATGAGCAGTTCTTC.

CDR3 in amino acids: CASSSAYSARGNGYTF. CDR3 nucleotide sequence: TGTGCCAGTAGTTCCGCATATAGCGCCCGCGGGAATGGCTACACCTTC. The chain has TRBV19 and TRBJ1-2, with D uncertain. CDR1 and CDR2 from the germline V gene are LNHDA and SQIVND (reference sequence). The CDR3 extends over 16 amino acids. Deletions cut 5 bases from V and 6 bases from J, with 22 bases between.

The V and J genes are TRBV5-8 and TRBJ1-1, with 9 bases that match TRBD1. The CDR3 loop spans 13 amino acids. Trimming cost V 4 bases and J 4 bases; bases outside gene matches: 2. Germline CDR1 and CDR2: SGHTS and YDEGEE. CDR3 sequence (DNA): TGTGCCAGCAGCAAGGACAGGGGCACTGAAGCTTTCTTT. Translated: CASSKDRGTEAFF.

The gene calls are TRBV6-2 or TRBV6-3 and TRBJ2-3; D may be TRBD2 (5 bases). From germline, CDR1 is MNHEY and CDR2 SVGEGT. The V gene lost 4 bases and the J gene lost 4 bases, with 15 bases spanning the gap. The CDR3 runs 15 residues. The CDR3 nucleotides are TGTGCCAGCAGTTCCCCTCGCGGACTTTCAGATACGCAGTATTTT. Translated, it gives CASSSPRGLSDTQYF.

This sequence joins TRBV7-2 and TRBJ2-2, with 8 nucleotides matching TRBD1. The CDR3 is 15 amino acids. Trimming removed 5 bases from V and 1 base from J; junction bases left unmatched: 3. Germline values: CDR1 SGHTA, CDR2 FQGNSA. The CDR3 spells CASSRGQGNTGELFF. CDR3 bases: TGTGCCAGCAGCCGCGGACAGGGGAACACCGGGGAGCTGTTTTTT.

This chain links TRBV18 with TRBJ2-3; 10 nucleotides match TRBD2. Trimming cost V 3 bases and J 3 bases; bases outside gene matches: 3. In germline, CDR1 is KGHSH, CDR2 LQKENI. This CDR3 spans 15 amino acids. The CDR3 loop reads CASSPLAGATDTQYF. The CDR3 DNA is TGTGCCAGCTCACCCCTAGCGGGGGCTACAGATACGCAGTATTTT.

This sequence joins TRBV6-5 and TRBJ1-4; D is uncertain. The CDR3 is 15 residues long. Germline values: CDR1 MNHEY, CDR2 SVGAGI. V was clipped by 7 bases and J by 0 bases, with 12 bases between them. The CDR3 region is CASIRVLTTNEKLFF. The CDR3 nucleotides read TGTGCCAGCATTCGGGTACTAACAACTAATGAAAAACTGTTTTTT.

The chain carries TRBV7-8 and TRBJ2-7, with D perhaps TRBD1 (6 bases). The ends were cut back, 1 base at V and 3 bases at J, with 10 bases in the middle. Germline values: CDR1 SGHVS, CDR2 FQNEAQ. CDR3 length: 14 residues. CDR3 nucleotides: TGTGCCAGCAGCTTAGTAGTAGGGGGCTACGAGCAGTACTTC. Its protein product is CASSLVVGGYEQYF.

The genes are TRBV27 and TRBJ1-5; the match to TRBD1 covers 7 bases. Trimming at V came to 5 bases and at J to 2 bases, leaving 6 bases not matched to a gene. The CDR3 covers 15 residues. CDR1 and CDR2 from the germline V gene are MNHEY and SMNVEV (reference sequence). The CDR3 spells CASSPDRSGNQPQHF. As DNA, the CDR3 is TGTGCCAGCAGTCCGGACAGGTCCGGCAATCAGCCCCAGCATTTT.

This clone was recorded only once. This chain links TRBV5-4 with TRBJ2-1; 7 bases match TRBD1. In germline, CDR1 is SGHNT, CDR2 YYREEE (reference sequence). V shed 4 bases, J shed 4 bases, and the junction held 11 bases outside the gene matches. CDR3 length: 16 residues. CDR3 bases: TGTGCCAGCAGCCCAAAAATCCGACAGGGTTACAATGAGCAGTTCTTC. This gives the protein CASSPKIRQGYNEQFF.

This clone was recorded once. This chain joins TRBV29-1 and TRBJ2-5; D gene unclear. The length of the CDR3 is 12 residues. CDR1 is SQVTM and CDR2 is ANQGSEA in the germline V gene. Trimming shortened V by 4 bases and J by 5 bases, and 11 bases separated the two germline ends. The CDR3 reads CSVGGGVETQYF. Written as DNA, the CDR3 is TGCAGCGTTGGAGGTGGGGTGGAGACCCAGTACTTC.

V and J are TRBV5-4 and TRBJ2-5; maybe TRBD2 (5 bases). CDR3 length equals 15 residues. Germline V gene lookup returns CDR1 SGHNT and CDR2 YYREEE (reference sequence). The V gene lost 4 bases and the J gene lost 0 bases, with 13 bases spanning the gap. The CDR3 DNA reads TGTGCCAGCAGCCGGGAAGGCGGGTACCAAGAGACCCAGTACTTC. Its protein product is CASSREGGYQETQYF.

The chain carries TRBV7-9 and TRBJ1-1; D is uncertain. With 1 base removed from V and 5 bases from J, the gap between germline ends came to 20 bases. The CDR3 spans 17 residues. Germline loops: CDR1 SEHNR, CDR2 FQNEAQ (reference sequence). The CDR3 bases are TGTGCCAGCAGCTTAGAGGCTTTGCCACTCGCTAGTACTGAAGCTTTCTTT. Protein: CASSLEALPLASTEAFF.

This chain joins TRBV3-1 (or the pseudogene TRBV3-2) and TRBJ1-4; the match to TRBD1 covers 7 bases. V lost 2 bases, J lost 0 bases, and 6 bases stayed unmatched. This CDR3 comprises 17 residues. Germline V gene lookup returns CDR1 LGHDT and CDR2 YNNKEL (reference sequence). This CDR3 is CASSQNPTGATNEKLFF. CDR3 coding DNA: TGTGCCAGCAGCCAAAATCCCACAGGGGCAACTAATGAAAAACTGTTTTTT.

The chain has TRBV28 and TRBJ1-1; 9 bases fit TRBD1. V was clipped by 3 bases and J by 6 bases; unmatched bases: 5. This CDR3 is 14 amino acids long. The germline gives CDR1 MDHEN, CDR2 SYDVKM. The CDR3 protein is CASSFTGGAAEAFF. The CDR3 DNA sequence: TGTGCCAGCAGTTTCACAGGGGGCGCAGCTGAAGCTTTCTTT.

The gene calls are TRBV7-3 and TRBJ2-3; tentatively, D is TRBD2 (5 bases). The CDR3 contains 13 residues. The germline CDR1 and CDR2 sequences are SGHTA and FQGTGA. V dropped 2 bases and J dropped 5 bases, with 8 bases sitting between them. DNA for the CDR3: TGTGCCAGCAGCTTATCGGGGAAAGATACGCAGTATTTT. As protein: CASSLSGKDTQYF.

CDR3 coding DNA: TGTGCCAGCAGCTCACCAATTATCTACGAGCAGTACTTC. Encoded protein: CASSSPIIYEQYF. This chain connects TRBV11-1 to TRBJ2-7; no definite D call. Germline V gene lookup returns CDR1 SGHAT and CDR2 FQDESV (reference sequence). The CDR3 has 13 residues. V was shortened by 4 bases and J by 3 bases, with 10 bases between the two germline ends.

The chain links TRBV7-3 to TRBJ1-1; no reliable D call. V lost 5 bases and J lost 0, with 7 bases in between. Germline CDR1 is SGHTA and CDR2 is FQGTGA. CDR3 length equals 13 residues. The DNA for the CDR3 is TGTGCCAGCAGCCGGGCAGTGAACACTGAAGCTTTCTTT. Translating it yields CASSRAVNTEAFF.

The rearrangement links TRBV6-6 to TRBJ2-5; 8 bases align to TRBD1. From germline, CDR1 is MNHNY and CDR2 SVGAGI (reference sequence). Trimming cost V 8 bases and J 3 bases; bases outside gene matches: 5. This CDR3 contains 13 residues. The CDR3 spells CASLGTGEETQYF. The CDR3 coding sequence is TGTGCCAGCCTCGGGACAGGTGAAGAGACCCAGTACTTC.

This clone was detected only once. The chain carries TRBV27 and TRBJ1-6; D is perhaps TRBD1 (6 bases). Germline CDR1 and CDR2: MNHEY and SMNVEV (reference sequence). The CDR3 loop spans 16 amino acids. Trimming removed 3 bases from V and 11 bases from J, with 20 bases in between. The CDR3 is CASSFAGTTGPPPLHF. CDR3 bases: TGTGCCAGCAGTTTCGCCGGGACAACAGGGCCGCCACCCCTCCACTTT.

In DNA form, the CDR3 reads TGTGCCAGCTCGTCTACAGGGGTAAGCAATCAGCCCCAGCATTTT. Translating it yields CASSSTGVSNQPQHF. This chain connects TRBV18 to TRBJ1-5, with 7 bases that match TRBD1. V dropped 6 bases and J dropped 1; count of bases not matched to a gene: 6. Germline V gives CDR1 KGHSH, CDR2 LQKENI. The CDR3 totals 15 residues.

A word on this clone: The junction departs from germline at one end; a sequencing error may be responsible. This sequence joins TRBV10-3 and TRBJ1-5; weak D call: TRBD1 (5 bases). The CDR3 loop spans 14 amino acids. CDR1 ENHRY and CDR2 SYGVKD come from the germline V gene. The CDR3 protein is CAISGSDSDQAQHF. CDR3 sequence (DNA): TGTGCCATCAGTGGGTCAGACAGTGATCAGGCCCAGCATTTT.

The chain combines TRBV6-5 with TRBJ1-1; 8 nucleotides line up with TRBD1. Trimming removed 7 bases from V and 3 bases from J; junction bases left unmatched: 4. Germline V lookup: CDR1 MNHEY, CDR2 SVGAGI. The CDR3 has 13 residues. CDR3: CASTTGGYTEAFF. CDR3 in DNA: TGTGCCAGCACAACAGGGGGATACACTGAAGCTTTCTTT.

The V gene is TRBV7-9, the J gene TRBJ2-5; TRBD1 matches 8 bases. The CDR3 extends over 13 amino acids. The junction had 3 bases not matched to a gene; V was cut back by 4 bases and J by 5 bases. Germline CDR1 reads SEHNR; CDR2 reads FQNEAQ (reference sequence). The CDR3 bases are TGTGCCAGCAGCTCCAGGGGGCTTGAGACCCAGTACTTC. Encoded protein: CASSSRGLETQYF.

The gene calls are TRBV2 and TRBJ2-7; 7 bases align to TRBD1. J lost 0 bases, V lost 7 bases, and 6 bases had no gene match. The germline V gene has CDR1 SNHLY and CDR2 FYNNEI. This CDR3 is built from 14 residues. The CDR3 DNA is TGTGCCAGCAAATCGACAGGGAACTCCTACGAGCAGTACTTC. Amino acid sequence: CASKSTGNSYEQYF. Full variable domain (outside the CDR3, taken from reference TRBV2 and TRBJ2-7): EPEVTQTPSHQVTQMGQEVILRCVPISNHLYFYWYRQILGQKVEFLVSFYNNEISEKSEIFDDQFSVERPDGSNFTLKIRSTKLEDSAMYFCASKSTGNSYEQYFGPGTRLTVT.